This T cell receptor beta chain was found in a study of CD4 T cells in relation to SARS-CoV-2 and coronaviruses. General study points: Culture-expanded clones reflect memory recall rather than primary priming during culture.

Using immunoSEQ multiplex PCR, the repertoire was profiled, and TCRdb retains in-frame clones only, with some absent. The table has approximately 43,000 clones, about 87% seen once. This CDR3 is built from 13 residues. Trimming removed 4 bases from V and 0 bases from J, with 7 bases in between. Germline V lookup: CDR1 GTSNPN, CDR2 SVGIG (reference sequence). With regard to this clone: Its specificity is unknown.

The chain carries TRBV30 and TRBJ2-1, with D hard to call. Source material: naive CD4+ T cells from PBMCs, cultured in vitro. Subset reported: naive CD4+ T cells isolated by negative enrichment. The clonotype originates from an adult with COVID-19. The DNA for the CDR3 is TGTGCCTGGATGAGGAACTCCTACAATGAGCAGTTCTTC. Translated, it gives CAWMRNSYNEQFF. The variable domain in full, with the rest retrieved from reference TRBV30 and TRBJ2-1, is SQTIHQWPATLVQPVGSPLSLECTVEGTSNPNLYWYRQAAGRGLQLLFYSVGIGQISSEVPQNLSASRPQDRQFILSSKKLLLSDSGFYLCAWMRNSYNEQFFGPGTRLTVL.